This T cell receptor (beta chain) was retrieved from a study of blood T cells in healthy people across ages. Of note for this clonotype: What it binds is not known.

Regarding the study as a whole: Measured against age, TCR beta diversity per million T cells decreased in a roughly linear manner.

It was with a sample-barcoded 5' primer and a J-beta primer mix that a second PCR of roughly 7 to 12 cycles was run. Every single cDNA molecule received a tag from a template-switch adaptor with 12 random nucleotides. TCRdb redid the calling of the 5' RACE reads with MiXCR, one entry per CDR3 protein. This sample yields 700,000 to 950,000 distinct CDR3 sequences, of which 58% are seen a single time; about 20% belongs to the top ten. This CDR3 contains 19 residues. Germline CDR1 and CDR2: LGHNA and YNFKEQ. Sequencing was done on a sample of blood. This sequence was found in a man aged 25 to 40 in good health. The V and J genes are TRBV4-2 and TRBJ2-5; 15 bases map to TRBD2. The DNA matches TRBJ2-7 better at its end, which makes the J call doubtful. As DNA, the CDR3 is TGTGCCAGCAGCCACTTCGGACTAGCGGGGGGGCCTAATCGGTACGAGCAGTACTTC. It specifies CASSHFGLAGGPNRYEQYF.